The sequence of this T cell receptor (beta chain) was determined in a study of beta chain features in type 1 diabetes. Study results and limitations: Moderately but significantly shorter TCRB CDR3s were found in Type 1 diabetes patients in all four CD4+ subsets. cDNA sequencing could over-represent cells with high TCR expression. VDJ junctions sequenced from type 1 diabetes patients showed fewer insertions and more deletions.

J was trimmed by 3 bases and V by 5 bases; bases with no gene match: 5. Germline V CDR1 and CDR2: SGHTA, FQGNSA. The CDR3 contains 16 residues. This clone was detected only a few times. Antigen unknown. There was one heparinised blood draw per donor, averaging about 110 mL. Once sorted, every population was more than 95% pure. The study reverse transcribed the entire isolated RNA, so it sequenced expressed TCRB transcripts. Sequencing used immunoSEQ multiplex PCR; TCRdb keeps in-frame clones, though not all of them. The data hold about 150,000 clones, with about 13% observed a single time. V usage is TRBV7-2 and J usage is TRBJ2-1, with 12 nucleotides matching TRBD2. Sequenced input: central memory CD4+ T cells from blood. This sequence originates from a man between 18 and 29 years old with type 1 diabetes. CDR3 in amino acids: CASSPGLAGNYNEQFF. DNA for the CDR3: TGTGCCAGCAGCCCAGGACTAGCGGGGAACTACAATGAGCAGTTCTTC.